These 27 T cell receptor beta chains share one sample of origin, sequenced in a study of vaccination effects on CD4 cells after COVID-19. Their antigen targets remain unknown. Expansion of antigen-specific CD4+ T cells with viral peptide pools was carried out by the ViraFEST assay before sequencing. Isolation of CD4+ T cells took place after nine to ten days of culture. Participants received two doses of either the BNT162b2 or mRNA-1273 vaccine. Assay used: immunoSEQ multiplex PCR; TCRdb lists only in-frame clones, some missing. The sample contains some 68,000 clones, about 81% of which appear only once. The material was CD4+ T cells from PBMCs cultured with HCoV-229E spike peptides, obtained after COVID-19 vaccination. The receptor source for this set is a human donor who received a COVID-19 vaccine.

The rearrangement joins TRBV19 to TRBJ2-2; D is unresolved. The CDR3 covers 14 residues. Germline lookup yields CDR1 LNHDA and CDR2 SQIVND (reference sequence). Trimming pared 6 bases from V and 8 bases from J, leaving 16 bases between. Here the CDR3 reads CASRKRALEGELFF. The DNA of the CDR3 is TGTGCCAGTAGGAAACGGGCCCTGGAGGGGGAGCTGTTTTTT.

The chain couples TRBV5-6 to TRBJ2-7; possible D gene TRBD2, 5 bases. V gave up 0 bases and J gave up 0 bases, with 7 bases separating them. CDR3 length: 14 residues. Germline lookup yields CDR1 SGHDT and CDR2 YYEEEE. Here the CDR3 reads CASSLDRGSYEQYV. As DNA, the CDR3 is TGTGCCAGCAGCTTGGACCGGGGCTCCTACGAGCAGTACGTC.

The chain links TRBV19 to TRBJ1-1; the D gene is possibly TRBD1 (6 bases). The CDR3 has 13 amino acids. Germline V gene lookup returns CDR1 LNHDA and CDR2 SQIVND (reference sequence). The V and J ends lost 1 base and 5 bases respectively, with 8 bases between them. The CDR3 region has the DNA TGTGCCAGTAGTATAGGAAGGGGGACTGAAGCTTTCTTT. This gives the protein CASSIGRGTEAFF.

This clone was detected only a few times. J is TRBJ2-7 and V is TRBV29-1, with D possibly TRBD1 on 5 matching bases. Trimming shortened V by 7 bases and J by 2 bases, and 9 bases separated the two germline ends. The CDR3 is made up of 11 amino acids. CDR1 and CDR2 from the germline V gene are SQVTM and ANQGSEA. CDR3 sequence reads: CSADSPYEQYV. The CDR3, as DNA: TGCAGCGCCGACAGCCCCTACGAGCAGTACGTC.

The chain is built from TRBV7-9 and TRBJ2-5; a weak D match, TRBD2 (6 bases). CDR3 length equals 15 residues. Germline V gives CDR1 SEHNR, CDR2 FQNEAQ (reference sequence). Between the trimmed V and J ends, which lost 6 bases and 1 base, there was a span of 15 bases. CDR3 loop: CASSYSLGGQETQYF. CDR3 bases: TGTGCCAGCAGTTATAGCCTCGGGGGCCAAGAGACCCAGTACTTC.

This chain connects TRBV19 to TRBJ1-5, with 8 positions matching TRBD1. The germline gives CDR1 LNHDA, CDR2 SQIVND (reference sequence). CDR3 length: 14 amino acids. The ends lost 6 bases at V and 2 bases at J; junction bases unmatched: 3. The CDR3 here is CASRDRERNQPQHF. In DNA, the CDR3 is TGTGCCAGTAGGGACAGGGAACGCAATCAGCCCCAGCATTTT.

In the case of this clone: One end of the junction fails to match germline, which may point to a read error. The rearrangement joins TRBV7-3 to TRBJ2-4; TRBD1 might be the D (7 bases). The CDR3 has 17 amino acids. Germline V lookup: CDR1 SGHTA, CDR2 FQGTGA. The CDR3 spells CANSSWGRGETKNIQYF. For the CDR3, the DNA is TGTGCCAACAGCTCCTGGGGCAGGGGGGAGACCAAAAACATTCAGTACTTC.

This chain joins TRBV3-1 (or the pseudogene TRBV3-2) and TRBJ2-1, with 10 bases that match TRBD2. The V and J ends lost 4 bases and 2 bases, in that order; junction bases with no gene match: 5. Germline CDR1 LGHDT, CDR2 YNNKEL (reference sequence). This CDR3 region has 16 residues. The CDR3 DNA follows: TGTGCCAGCAGCCCTCCTAGCGGGAGCGCCTACAATGAGCAGTTCTTC. Encoded protein: CASSPPSGSAYNEQFF.

The chain joins TRBV25-1 to TRBJ1-4, with TRBD1 as a possible D gene (6 bases). V was shortened by 6 bases and J by 3 bases, with 8 bases between the two germline ends. The CDR3 has 13 residues. The germline V gene has CDR1 MGHDK and CDR2 SYGVNS. Here the CDR3 DNA reads TGTGCCAGCAGGGACAGTTCTAATGAAAAACTGTTTTTT. Encoded protein: CASRDSSNEKLFF.

This clone showed up just once. This chain joins TRBV28 and TRBJ2-2, with D possibly matching TRBD1 (5 bases). V lost 6 bases, J lost 7 bases, and 12 bases lay in between. Looked up from germline, CDR1 is MDHEN and CDR2 is SYDVKM. This CDR3 comprises 13 residues. CDR3 sequence (DNA): TGTGCCAGCAGCCCCCTAACAGGCGGGGAGCTGTTTTTT. Translated: CASSPLTGGELFF.

This clone showed up just a few times. This rearrangement joins TRBV5-6 to TRBJ1-5, with TRBD1 matching over 7 bases. With 0 bases clipped from V and 3 bases from J, the junction kept 6 bases outside the gene matches. CDR1 and CDR2 (germline): SGHDT, YYEEEE. The CDR3 is made up of 16 amino acids. Here the CDR3 reads CASSLGGGQYNQPQHF. In nucleotides, the CDR3 is TGTGCCAGCAGCTTGGGAGGGGGACAGTACAATCAGCCCCAGCATTTT.

V usage is TRBV19 and J usage is TRBJ2-6, with a possible D match to TRBD1 (6 bases). The CDR3 length is 15 residues. Trimming removed 8 bases at V and 0 bases at J, with 11 bases between. Germline V gene data show CDR1 as LNHDA and CDR2 as SQIVND (reference sequence). CDR3 coding DNA: TGTGCCAGTCAGGGACACAGCTCTGGGGCCAACGTCCTGACTTTC. It codes for CASQGHSSGANVLTF.

V usage is TRBV7-2 and J usage is TRBJ2-3; 9 nucleotides match TRBD1. CDR1 and CDR2 from the germline V gene are SGHTA and FQGNSA. The CDR3 totals 15 residues. V shed 6 bases and J 3 bases; nucleotides not matched to a gene: 7. The chain's CDR3 is CASSWPGQGTDTQYF. In DNA form, the CDR3 reads TGTGCCAGCAGTTGGCCGGGACAGGGTACAGATACGCAGTATTTT.

V gene TRBV18 combines with J gene TRBJ2-6, with unresolved D. This CDR3 comprises 18 residues. CDR1 and CDR2 (germline): KGHSH, LQKENI. The V gene lost 1 base and the J gene lost 0 bases, with 13 bases spanning the gap. Here the CDR3 reads CASSPLSAGTSGANVLTF. The CDR3 nucleotides read TGTGCCAGCTCACCACTCTCGGCAGGCACCTCTGGGGCCAACGTCCTGACTTTC. The whole variable domain, remainder taken from reference TRBV18 and TRBJ2-6, is NAGVMQNPRHLVRRRGQEARLRCSPMKGHSHVYWYRQLPEEGLKFMVYLQKENIIDESGMPKERFSAEFPKEGPSILRIQQVVRGDSAAYFCASSPLSAGTSGANVLTFGAGSRLTVL.

This clone is labeled as medium-sized. This chain links TRBV18 with TRBJ2-3, with TRBD2 matching 7 bases. The CDR3 totals 16 residues. The trim removed 5 bases at V and 1 base at J, leaving 9 bases unmatched. CDR1 and CDR2 (germline): KGHSH, LQKENI. CDR3 sequence reads: CASSKMTSSRTDTQYF. The CDR3 DNA is TGTGCCAGCTCAAAGATGACTAGCTCTCGCACAGATACGCAGTATTTT.

V and J are TRBV20-1 and TRBJ1-5; no definite D call. The germline V gene has CDR1 DFQATT and CDR2 SNEGSKA (reference sequence). The CDR3 loop spans 13 amino acids. Trimming removed 3 bases at V and 7 bases at J, with 13 bases between. The chain's CDR3 is CSASTQQRQPQHF. The CDR3 region has the DNA TGCAGTGCTAGTACACAGCAGCGACAGCCCCAGCATTTT.

The chain has TRBV7-3 and TRBJ1-2; D may be TRBD1 (6 bases). Germline V gene data show CDR1 as SGHTA and CDR2 as FQGTGA. The CDR3 consists of 15 residues. The V end was cut by 3 bases, the J end by 7 bases, with 18 bases between. CDR3 DNA sequence: TGTGCCAGCAGCTTTAATGTCAGGGGATGGAGTGGCTACACCTTC. It encodes CASSFNVRGWSGYTF.

V and J are TRBV5-1 and TRBJ1-2; possible D gene TRBD1, 6 bases. The CDR3 has 15 residues. Germline CDR1 is SGHRS and CDR2 is YFSETQ. Trimming left V 4 bases short and J 4 bases short, with 17 bases between. This chain's CDR3 is CASSEGVDFSYGYTF. The CDR3 DNA reads TGCGCCAGCAGCGAGGGGGTTGATTTCTCCTATGGCTACACCTTC.

This clone has just a few counts. The V gene is TRBV7-2, the J gene TRBJ2-1; 8 positions agree with TRBD2. V dropped 1 base and J dropped 2; count of bases not matched to a gene: 1. This CDR3 is 15 amino acids long. The germline V gene encodes CDR1 SGHTA and CDR2 FQGNSA. Written as DNA, the CDR3 is TGTGCCAGCAGCTTAGGGCGGGGGGCCTACAATGAGCAGTTCTTC. This codes for CASSLGRGAYNEQFF.

V usage is TRBV6-6 and J usage is TRBJ2-7; D is undetermined. There are 14 residues in the CDR3. V dropped 0 bases and J dropped 3 bases, with 9 bases sitting between them. The germline V gene encodes CDR1 MNHNY and CDR2 SVGAGI (reference sequence). DNA of the CDR3: TGTGCCAGCAGTTACTCGGGCACATACTACGAGCAGTACGTC. This sequence encodes CASSYSGTYYEQYV.

The J gene is TRBJ1-2, the V gene TRBV14; 8 bases match TRBD1. The V and J ends lost 3 bases and 8 bases, in that order; junction bases with no gene match: 5. CDR3 length: 13 residues. CDR1 SGHDN and CDR2 FVKESK come from the germline V gene. DNA of the CDR3: TGTGCCAGCAGCCATGACAGGGGACGGGGCTACACCTTC. Its protein product is CASSHDRGRGYTF.

The chain recombines TRBV19 with TRBJ2-6; D possibly matches TRBD1 or TRBD2 (6 bases each). The CDR3 is 15 residues long. The V end lost 7 bases, the J end lost 0 bases, and 10 bases lay between the germline ends. Germline V gene data show CDR1 as LNHDA and CDR2 as SQIVND (reference sequence). The CDR3 DNA reads TGTGCCAGTAAGGGGGGCCCCTCTGGGGCCAACGTCCTGACTTTC. Protein: CASKGGPSGANVLTF.

This chain connects TRBV2 to TRBJ1-1, with D unresolved. CDR3 size: 15 residues. Per germline, CDR1 SNHLY and CDR2 FYNNEI. V was clipped by 7 bases and J by 4 bases, with 19 bases between them. The CDR3 loop is CASNPGRPAGTEAFF. The CDR3 nucleotides are TGTGCCAGCAACCCCGGACGTCCGGCTGGCACTGAAGCTTTCTTT.

The chain combines TRBV29-1 with TRBJ2-1, with D perhaps given as TRBD1 or TRBD2 (7 bases each). Per germline, CDR1 SQVTM and CDR2 ANQGSEA. The CDR3 is 14 residues long. V shed 4 bases and J shed 4 bases, with 14 bases lying between them. CDR3 amino acids: CSVALRGGYNEQFF. As DNA, the CDR3 is TGCAGCGTTGCCCTCAGGGGGGGGTACAATGAGCAGTTCTTC.

This clone was found a few times. This chain uses TRBV7-9 with TRBJ1-5, with no clear D. The length of the CDR3 is 12 residues. V lost 5 bases and J lost 1, with 3 bases in between. Germline V gives CDR1 SEHNR, CDR2 FQNEAQ (reference sequence). In DNA, the CDR3 is TGTGCCAGCAGCACAAGCAATCAGCCCCAGCATTTT. Protein product: CASSTSNQPQHF. Full variable domain (outside the CDR3, taken from reference TRBV7-9 and TRBJ1-5): DTGVSQNPRHKITKRGQNVTFRCDPISEHNRLYWYRQTLGQGPEFLTYFQNEAQLEKSRLLSDRFSAERPKGSFSTLEIQRTEQGDSAMYLCASSTSNQPQHFGDGTRLSIL.

The chain has TRBV6-5 and TRBJ1-5, with 7 bases identical to TRBD1. J was trimmed by 3 bases and V by 7 bases; bases with no gene match: 9. This CDR3 comprises 15 residues. Germline loops: CDR1 MNHEY, CDR2 SVGAGI. CDR3 amino acids: CASIEQGWYNQPQHF. The CDR3 bases are TGTGCCAGCATAGAACAGGGGTGGTACAATCAGCCCCAGCATTTT.

This clone showed up just a few times. This chain joins TRBV6-5 and TRBJ1-1; 11 nucleotides line up with TRBD1. V lost 10 bases to trimming and J lost 5 bases; unmatched junction nucleotides: 6. CDR1 is MNHEY, CDR2 SVGAGI, per germline. The CDR3 is made up of 13 amino acids. The CDR3 protein is CATVGQGATEAFF. CDR3 DNA sequence: TGTGCCACTGTAGGACAGGGGGCTACTGAAGCTTTCTTT.